One and the same sample provided the 15 T cell receptor beta chains below, sequenced in a study of blood T cells in healthy people across ages. PCR was performed a second time for roughly 7 to 11 cycles using a sample-barcoded 5' primer and a J-beta primer mix. TCRdb processed the 5' RACE reads anew with MiXCR; each CDR3 protein has one entry. The data show hundreds of thousands of distinct CDR3 sequences, roughly three fifths seen once. Sample: blood. The receptors here all came from a middle-aged man in good health.

CDR3 sequence: CSAREDNEKLFF. The CDR3 DNA reads TGCAGTGCTAGGGAGGACAATGAAAAACTGTTTTTT. The V and J genes are TRBV20-1 and TRBJ1-4; D unclear. Trimming took 3 bases from V and 5 from J, leaving 7 bases between them. The CDR3 totals 12 residues. The germline gives CDR1 DFQATT, CDR2 SNEGSKA (reference sequence).

This sequence joins TRBV7-8 and TRBJ1-5; 8 bases are shared with TRBD1. Trimming took 0 bases from V and 10 from J; bases not matched to a gene: 8. Germline V gives CDR1 SGHVS, CDR2 FQNEAQ. The CDR3 extends over 15 amino acids. CDR3 sequence (DNA): TGTGCCAGCAGCTTAGCAGGACAGGGTCTAAGACCCCAGCATTTT. This sequence encodes CASSLAGQGLRPQHF.

V usage is TRBV5-1 and J usage is TRBJ1-4; TRBD1 matches at 9 bases. J lost 7 bases, V lost 4 bases, and 5 bases had no gene match. The length of the CDR3 is 14 residues. The germline CDR1 and CDR2 sequences are SGHRS and YFSETQ. The CDR3 protein is CASSTTGGIEKLFF. The CDR3 nucleotides are TGCGCCAGCAGCACCACAGGGGGCATTGAAAAACTGTTTTTT.

The chain joins TRBV5-5 to TRBJ2-5; TRBD2 matches at 7 bases. The germline V gene has CDR1 SGHKS and CDR2 YYEKEE (reference sequence). V trimming: 0 bases; J trimming: 11 bases; junction bases outside the gene matches: 10. The CDR3 length is 14 residues. The CDR3: CASSLDAGDYKQYF. CDR3 DNA sequence: TGTGCCAGCAGCTTGGACGCGGGAGACTACAAGCAGTACTTC.

This clonotype was seen only once. The chain combines TRBV20-1 with TRBJ1-2; 10 positions match TRBD1. Germline V gene data show CDR1 as DFQATT and CDR2 as SNEGSKA (reference sequence). V was pared by 6 bases and J by 3 bases, with 16 bases of the junction left unmatched. The CDR3 has 17 residues. The CDR3 loop is CSAEIPGQGSQDYGYTF. The DNA of the CDR3 is TGCAGTGCCGAAATACCGGGACAGGGGAGCCAAGACTATGGCTACACCTTC.

The genes are TRBV6-2 or TRBV6-3 and TRBJ2-4, with TRBD1 matching over 11 bases. Matching the DNA end better, TRBJ2-7 makes the J call doubtful. Germline CDR1 MNHEY, CDR2 SVGEGT. This CDR3 contains 14 residues. CDR3 in DNA: TGTGCCAGCAAACGGACAGGGGGCGTCTACGAGCAGTACTTC. Translated: CASKRTGGVYEQYF.

The chain joins TRBV7-3 to TRBJ2-3, with 11 bases lining up with TRBD2. Losses at the gene ends were 4 bases for V and 3 bases for J; bases not matched to a gene: 9. Germline values: CDR1 SGHTA, CDR2 FQGTGA. The CDR3 runs 17 residues. CDR3 bases: TGTGCCAGCAGCTCAATGGCTAGCGGGGGGACAACAGATACGCAGTATTTT. Protein sequence: CASSSMASGGTTDTQYF.

V gene TRBV6-1 combines with J gene TRBJ1-1, with a weak D call TRBD1 (6 bases). Germline V lookup: CDR1 MNHNS, CDR2 SASEGT. Trimming shortened V by 1 base and J by 4 bases, and 10 bases separated the two germline ends. This CDR3 has 14 residues. The DNA for the CDR3 is TGTGCCAGCAGTGAAGGGGGGGGCCGCACTGAAGCTTTCTTT. It specifies CASSEGGGRTEAFF.

This clonotype was detected a few times. The chain employs TRBV11-2 and TRBJ2-3, with unresolved D. V lost 0 bases, J lost 2 bases, and 6 bases lay in between. Germline V lookup: CDR1 SGHAT, CDR2 FQNNGV. The CDR3 sequence is 14 residues long. The CDR3 coding sequence is TGTGCCAGCAGCTTAGAGAGCCCCACAGATACGCAGTATTTT. Translation: CASSLESPTDTQYF.

This clonotype was seen only a few times. This chain joins TRBV20-1 and TRBJ2-3, with D unresolved. This CDR3 contains 13 residues. The V gene lost 1 base and the J gene lost 1 base, with 6 bases spanning the gap. Germline CDR1 and CDR2: DFQATT and SNEGSKA (reference sequence). The DNA for the CDR3 is TGCAGTGCTAGAGTGGTCGGCACAGATACGCAGTATTTT. This translates into CSARVVGTDTQYF.

This clonotype was observed once. The J gene is TRBJ2-3, the V gene TRBV29-1; 9 bases align to TRBD2. CDR1 is SQVTM and CDR2 is ANQGSEA in the germline V gene. Unmatched junction bases numbered 17, after V lost 0 bases and J lost 4 bases. The CDR3 has 19 residues. The CDR3 region is CSVEDIFRMGGRAADTQYF. CDR3 nucleotide sequence: TGCAGCGTTGAAGATATCTTTCGGATGGGCGGGAGGGCGGCAGATACGCAGTATTTT.

CDR3 sequence (DNA): TGTGCCAGCAGTATACGACAGGGAGATACGCAGTATTTT. Translated, it gives CASSIRQGDTQYF. V gene TRBV6-1 combines with J gene TRBJ2-3; 7 nucleotides align to TRBD1. J gave up 5 bases and V 5 bases, and 4 bases lay outside the gene matches. This CDR3 is 13 amino acids long. CDR1 is MNHNS, CDR2 SASEGT, per germline.

The CDR3 region is CASSYGDLQETQYF. The CDR3, as DNA: TGTGCCAGCAGTTACGGGGACCTCCAAGAGACCCAGTACTTC. The chain joins TRBV6-5 to TRBJ2-5; the D call may be TRBD1 or TRBD2 (5 bases each). This CDR3 region has 14 residues. V was trimmed by 2 bases and J by 1 base, leaving 8 bases between them. Germline CDR1 is MNHEY and CDR2 is SVGAGI.

There are a few counts of this clonotype. The chain recombines TRBV5-1 with TRBJ2-6; 9 bases are a match to TRBD1. The CDR3 extends over 17 amino acids. V shed 1 base, J shed 0 bases, and the junction held 2 bases outside the gene matches. The germline gives CDR1 SGHRS, CDR2 YFSETQ. This CDR3 reads CASSLRTGDSGANVLTF. Here the CDR3 DNA reads TGCGCCAGCAGCTTGAGGACAGGGGACTCTGGGGCCAACGTCCTGACTTTC.

V is TRBV20-1 and J is TRBJ2-7; D is unclear. The ends were cut back, 5 bases at V and 0 bases at J, with 17 bases in the middle. The CDR3 consists of 15 residues. Germline V lookup: CDR1 DFQATT, CDR2 SNEGSKA (reference sequence). This CDR3 is CSAGWPTKSSYEQYF. The CDR3 region has the DNA TGCAGTGCTGGGTGGCCTACGAAAAGCTCCTACGAGCAGTACTTC.